This T cell receptor (beta chain) was captured by sequencing in a study of shared clonotypes between healthy human individuals. Only in-frame clones appear in the TCRdb table, and some are missing; sequencing was by immunoSEQ multiplex PCR. Here the sample spans about 2.5 million clones, approximately 90% being singletons. There are 16 residues in the CDR3. V lost 5 bases to trimming and J lost 2 bases; unmatched junction nucleotides: 6. Germline V gene data show CDR1 as SSHAT and CDR2 as FNYEAQ (reference sequence). As to this clone: Other DNA sequences in the sample encode the same CDR3.

V is TRBV7-7 and J is TRBJ2-3; 11 bases fit TRBD2. The sequence was obtained from a man aged 18 to 30 in good health. Some clones in this sample may be carry-over from other donors' samples. The sample taken for sequencing was naive CD4+ T cells from PBMCs. Subset in this sample: CD45RA+ positively selected. This CDR3 reads CASSPLAGGTTDTQYF. CDR3 nucleotides: TGTGCCAGCAGCCCGCTAGCGGGAGGTACCACAGATACGCAGTATTTT.